A selection of T cell receptor beta chains follows, all from one sample in a study of blood T cell repertoires in COVID-19. Sequencing used immunoSEQ multiplex PCR; TCRdb keeps in-frame clones, though not all of them. Of 150,000 to 180,000 clones in the sample, about 90% were seen once. Sequencing input: peripheral blood. Receptor source: a man in his fifties with acute or convalescent COVID-19. Each CDR3 is given without its conserved first and last residue.

>TRBJ1-5|TRBV6-2/TRBV6-3
ASSDRQGVNQPQH
>TRBJ2-1|TRBV19
ASSIGSGSNEQF
>TRBJ1-1|TRBV9
ASSNRPGQGATEAF
>TRBJ2-1|TRBV5-1
ASSLRGLGLAGGSEQF
>TRBJ2-2|TRBV7-8
ASSSSGQVGLF
>TRBJ2-1|TRBV4-1
ASSQDGVLDSNEQF
>TRBJ1-1|TRBV7-9
ASIPSPGGYTEAF
>TRBJ2-3|TRBV9
ASSVATSGRVTDTQY
>TRBJ2-6|TRBV7-9
ASSLARSGANVLT
>TRBJ1-5|TRBV5-6
ASSLGPDRRFQPQH
>TRBJ2-7|TRBV30
AWREPGQGYEQY
>TRBJ2-7|TRBV7-9
ASSGEGTLSYEQY
>TRBJ1-5|TRBV2
ASRRQVNQPQH
>TRBJ1-1|TRBV19
ASSTTAANTEAF
>TRBJ2-1|TRBV10-3
AISEASGGAEQF
>TRBJ1-5|TRBV30
AWRGGAGQPQH
>TRBJ1-1|TRBV7-2
ASSLVVSVTEAF
>TRBJ1-2|TRBV18
ASSMDRGTYGYT
>TRBJ1-1|TRBV4-2
ASSQAPYTGSTEAF
>TRBJ1-6|TRBV7-9
ASSFTVQGNVSPLH
>TRBJ1-1|TRBV4-2
ASSLRDRNTEAF
>TRBJ1-2|TRBV10-2
ASSDRTAGPYGYT
>TRBJ2-5|TRBV7-8
ASSLVGGEKKTQY
>TRBJ2-3|TRBV6-6
ASSLRVDTQY
>TRBJ1-2|TRBV7-2
ASSLVGAWGYT
>TRBJ2-2|TRBV11-2
ASSLRDRGTGELF
>TRBJ1-1|TRBV1
TSSQEGTRYEAF
>TRBJ1-2|TRBV18
ASSHYAGQESHGYT
>TRBJ2-7|TRBV5-4
ASARTGEAYEQY
>TRBJ2-7|TRBV5-1
ASSPSRPVSYEQY
>TRBJ2-7|TRBV13
ASSSLGLKAAYEQY
>TRBJ2-5|TRBV19
ASLPTGTSQETQY
>TRBJ1-2|TRBV5-1
ASSFPGQGDGYT
>TRBJ2-1|TRBV6-1
ASSDGYSYNEQF
>TRBJ2-3|TRBV9
ASSALSTDTQY
>TRBJ2-3|TRBV4-2
ASSQGLAGADTQY
>TRBJ2-5|TRBV7-8
ASSQLAVQETQY
>TRBJ1-6|TRBV6-6
ASSSGQGNSPLH
>TRBJ2-2|TRBV27
ASLFPRTGELF
>TRBJ1-1|TRBV21-1
ASSPGQERVENTEAF
>TRBJ1-2|TRBV2
ASSERQVYGYT
>TRBJ1-3|TRBV10-3
ASLARETTGNTIY
>TRBJ1-4|TRBV12-1
ARPLLGGEGREKLF
>TRBJ2-2|TRBV19
ASSAGTGGAGELF
>TRBJ2-1|TRBV4-1
ASSQPRLVRTYNEQF
>TRBJ1-1|TRBV27
ASSLYTRGNTEAF
>TRBJ1-5|TRBV10-3
AISESQGYQPQH
>TRBJ2-3|TRBV3-1/TRBV3-2
ASSLNAGTSGYTDTQY
>TRBJ2-1|TRBV28
ASSTVYAPYNEQF
>TRBJ2-1|TRBV14
ASSQNQLVYEQF
>TRBJ2-3|TRBV3-1/TRBV3-2
ASSHTGSTDTQY